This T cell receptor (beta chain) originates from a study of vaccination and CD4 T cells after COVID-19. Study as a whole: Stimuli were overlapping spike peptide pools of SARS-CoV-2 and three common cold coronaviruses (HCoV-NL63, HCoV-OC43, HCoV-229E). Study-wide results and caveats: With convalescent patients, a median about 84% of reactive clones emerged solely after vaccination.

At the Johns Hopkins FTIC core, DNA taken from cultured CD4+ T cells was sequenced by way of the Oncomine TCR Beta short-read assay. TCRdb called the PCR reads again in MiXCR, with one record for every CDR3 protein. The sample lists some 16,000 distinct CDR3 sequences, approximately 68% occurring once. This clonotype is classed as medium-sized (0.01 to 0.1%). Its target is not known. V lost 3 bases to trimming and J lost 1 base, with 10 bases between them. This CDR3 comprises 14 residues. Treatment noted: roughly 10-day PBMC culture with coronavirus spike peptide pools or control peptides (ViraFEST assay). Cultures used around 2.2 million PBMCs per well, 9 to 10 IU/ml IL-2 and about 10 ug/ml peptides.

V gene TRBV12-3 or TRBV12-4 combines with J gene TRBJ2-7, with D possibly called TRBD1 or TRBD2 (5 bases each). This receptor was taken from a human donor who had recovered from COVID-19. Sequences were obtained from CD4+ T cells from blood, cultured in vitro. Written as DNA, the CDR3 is TGTGCCAGCAGTTTCCGGGACGGTTCCTACGAGCAGTACTTC. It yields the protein CASSFRDGSYEQYF.